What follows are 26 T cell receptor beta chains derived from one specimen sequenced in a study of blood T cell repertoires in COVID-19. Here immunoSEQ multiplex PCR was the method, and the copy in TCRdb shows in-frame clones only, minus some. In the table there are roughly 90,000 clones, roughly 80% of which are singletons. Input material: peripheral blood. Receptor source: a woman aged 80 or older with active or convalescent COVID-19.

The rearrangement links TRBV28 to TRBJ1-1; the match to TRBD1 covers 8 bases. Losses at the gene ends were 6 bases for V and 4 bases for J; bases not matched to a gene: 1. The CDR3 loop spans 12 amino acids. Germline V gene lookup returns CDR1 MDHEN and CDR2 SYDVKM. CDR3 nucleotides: TGTGCCAGCAGCGACAGGGGCACTGAAGCTTTCTTT. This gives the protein CASSDRGTEAFF.

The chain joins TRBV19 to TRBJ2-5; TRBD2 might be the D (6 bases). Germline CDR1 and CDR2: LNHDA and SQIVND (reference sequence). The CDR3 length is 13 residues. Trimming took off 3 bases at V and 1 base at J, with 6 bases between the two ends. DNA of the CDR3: TGTGCCAGTAGTATCGGGAGCCAAGAGACCCAGTACTTC. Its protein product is CASSIGSQETQYF. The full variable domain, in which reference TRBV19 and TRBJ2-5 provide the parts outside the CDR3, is DGGITQSPKYLFRKEGQNVTLSCEQNLNHDAMYWYRQDPGQGLRLIYYSQIVNDFQKGDIAEGYSVSREKKESFPLTVTSAQKNPTAFYLCASSIGSQETQYFGPGTRLLVL.

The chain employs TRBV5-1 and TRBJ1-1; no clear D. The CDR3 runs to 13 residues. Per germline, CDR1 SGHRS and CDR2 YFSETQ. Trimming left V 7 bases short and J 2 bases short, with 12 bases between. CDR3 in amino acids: CASREGRNTEAFF. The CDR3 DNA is TGCGCCAGCCGGGAGGGCCGCAACACTGAAGCTTTCTTT.

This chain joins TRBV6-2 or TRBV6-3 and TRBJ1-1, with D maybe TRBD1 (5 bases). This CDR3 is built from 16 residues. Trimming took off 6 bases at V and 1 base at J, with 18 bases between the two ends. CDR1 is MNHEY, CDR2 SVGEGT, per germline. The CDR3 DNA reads TGTGCCAGCAGCGACGGGGACTCGGGCGGGAACACTGAAGCTTTCTTT. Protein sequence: CASSDGDSGGNTEAFF.

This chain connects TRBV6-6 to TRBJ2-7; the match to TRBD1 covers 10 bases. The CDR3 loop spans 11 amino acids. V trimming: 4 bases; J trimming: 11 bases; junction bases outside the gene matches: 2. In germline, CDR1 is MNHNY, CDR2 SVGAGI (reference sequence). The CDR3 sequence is CASSSGQGEYF. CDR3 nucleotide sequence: TGTGCCAGCAGTTCCGGACAGGGGGAGTACTTC.

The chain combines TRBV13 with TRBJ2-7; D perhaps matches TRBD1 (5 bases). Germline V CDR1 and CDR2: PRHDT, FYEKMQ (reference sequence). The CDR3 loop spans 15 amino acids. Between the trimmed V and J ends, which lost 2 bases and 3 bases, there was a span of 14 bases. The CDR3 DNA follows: TGTGCCAGCAGCTTAATTGGCAGGGTAAGCTACGAGCAGTACTTC. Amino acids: CASSLIGRVSYEQYF.

Here the CDR3 DNA reads TGTGCCAGCAGCGGACAGGGAAGCCACGAGCAGTACTTC. Amino acid sequence: CASSGQGSHEQYF. The chain has TRBV9 and TRBJ2-7; 7 positions match TRBD1. CDR3 length equals 13 residues. The germline V gene has CDR1 SGDLS and CDR2 YYNGEE. V trimming: 3 bases; J trimming: 5 bases; junction bases outside the gene matches: 5.

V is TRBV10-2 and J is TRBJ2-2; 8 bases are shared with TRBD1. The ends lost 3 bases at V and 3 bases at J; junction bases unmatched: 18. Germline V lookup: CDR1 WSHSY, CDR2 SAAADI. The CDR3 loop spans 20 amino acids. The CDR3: CASSDRRLAGGPADTGELFF. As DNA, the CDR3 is TGCGCCAGCAGTGACCGGCGTCTGGCAGGGGGCCCCGCAGACACCGGGGAGCTGTTTTTT.

This CDR3 reads CASRSASSYNEQFF. The CDR3 region has the DNA TGTGCCAGTCGTAGCGCTAGCTCCTACAATGAGCAGTTCTTC. The chain couples TRBV18 to TRBJ2-1; TRBD2 might be the D (5 bases). V dropped 9 bases and J dropped 0 bases, with 12 bases sitting between them. This CDR3 has 14 amino acids. Germline CDR1 and CDR2: KGHSH and LQKENI.

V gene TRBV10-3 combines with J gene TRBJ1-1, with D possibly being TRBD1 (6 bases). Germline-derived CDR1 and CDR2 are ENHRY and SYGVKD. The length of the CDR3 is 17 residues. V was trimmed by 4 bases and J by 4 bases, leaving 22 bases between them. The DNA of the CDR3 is TGTGCCATCAGTGGTCTTGGGGGTGGGCAGGGGAGCACTGAAGCTTTCTTT. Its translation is CAISGLGGGQGSTEAFF.

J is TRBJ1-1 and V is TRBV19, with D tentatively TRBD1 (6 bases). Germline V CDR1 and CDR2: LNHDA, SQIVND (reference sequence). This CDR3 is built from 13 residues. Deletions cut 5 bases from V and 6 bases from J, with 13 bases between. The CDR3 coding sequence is TGTGCCAGTAGTTCAAGCAGGACAGCTGAAGCTTTCTTT. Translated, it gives CASSSSRTAEAFF. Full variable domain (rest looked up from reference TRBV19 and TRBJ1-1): DGGITQSPKYLFRKEGQNVTLSCEQNLNHDAMYWYRQDPGQGLRLIYYSQIVNDFQKGDIAEGYSVSREKKESFPLTVTSAQKNPTAFYLCASSSSRTAEAFFGQGTRLTVV.

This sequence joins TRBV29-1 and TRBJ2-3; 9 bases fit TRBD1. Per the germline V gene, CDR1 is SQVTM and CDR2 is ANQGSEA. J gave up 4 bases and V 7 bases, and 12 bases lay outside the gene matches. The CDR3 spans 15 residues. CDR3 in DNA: TGCAGCGCTGGCAAAGGGACAGGGTCGGCAGATACGCAGTATTTT. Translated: CSAGKGTGSADTQYF.

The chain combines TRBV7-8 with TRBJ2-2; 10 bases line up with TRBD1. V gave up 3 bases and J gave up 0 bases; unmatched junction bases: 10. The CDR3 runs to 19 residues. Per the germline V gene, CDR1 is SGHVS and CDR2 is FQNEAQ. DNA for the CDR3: TGTGCCAGCAGCTTTACCGGGACAGGGGACCCCGCGAACACCGGGGAGCTGTTTTTT. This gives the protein CASSFTGTGDPANTGELFF.

CDR3 sequence: CASSPFEADGYTF. In DNA form, the CDR3 reads TGTGCCAGCAGCCCTTTTGAGGCGGATGGCTACACCTTC. This sequence joins TRBV9 and TRBJ1-2; D is unclear. The CDR3 loop spans 13 amino acids. CDR1 is SGDLS and CDR2 is YYNGEE in the germline V gene. V lost 4 bases, J lost 6 bases, and 13 bases lay in between.

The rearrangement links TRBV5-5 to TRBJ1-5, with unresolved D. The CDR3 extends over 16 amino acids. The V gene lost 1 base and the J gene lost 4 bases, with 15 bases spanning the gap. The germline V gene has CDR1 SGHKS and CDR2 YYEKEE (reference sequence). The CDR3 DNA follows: TGTGCCAGCAGCTTGCTAGGGAGAGGTCGGAATCAGCCCCAGCATTTT. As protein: CASSLLGRGRNQPQHF.

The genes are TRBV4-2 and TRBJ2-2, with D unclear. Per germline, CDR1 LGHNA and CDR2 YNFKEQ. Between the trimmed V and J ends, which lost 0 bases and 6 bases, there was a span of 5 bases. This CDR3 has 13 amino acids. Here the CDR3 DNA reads TGTGCCAGCAGCCAAGATTCGGCCGGGGAGCTGTTTTTT. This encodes CASSQDSAGELFF.

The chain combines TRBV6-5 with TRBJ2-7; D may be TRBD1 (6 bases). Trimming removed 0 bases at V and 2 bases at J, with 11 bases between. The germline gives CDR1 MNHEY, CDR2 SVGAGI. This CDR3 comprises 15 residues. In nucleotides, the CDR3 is TGTGCCAGCAGTTACTCGTTTCAGGGGACCTACGAGCAGTACTTC. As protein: CASSYSFQGTYEQYF.

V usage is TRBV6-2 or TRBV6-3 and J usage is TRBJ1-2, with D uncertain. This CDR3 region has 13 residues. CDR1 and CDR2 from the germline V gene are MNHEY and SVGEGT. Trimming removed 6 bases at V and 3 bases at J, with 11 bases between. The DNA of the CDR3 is TGTGCCAGCAGCCCCGGCAGGTACTATGGCTACACCTTC. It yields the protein CASSPGRYYGYTF.

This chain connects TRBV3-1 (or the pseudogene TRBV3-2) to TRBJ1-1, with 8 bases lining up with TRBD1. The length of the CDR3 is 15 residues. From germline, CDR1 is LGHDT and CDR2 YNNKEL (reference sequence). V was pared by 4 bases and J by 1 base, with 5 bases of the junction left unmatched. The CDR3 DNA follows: TGTGCCAGCAGCCGCGCGACAGGGGCGAACACTGAAGCTTTCTTT. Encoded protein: CASSRATGANTEAFF.

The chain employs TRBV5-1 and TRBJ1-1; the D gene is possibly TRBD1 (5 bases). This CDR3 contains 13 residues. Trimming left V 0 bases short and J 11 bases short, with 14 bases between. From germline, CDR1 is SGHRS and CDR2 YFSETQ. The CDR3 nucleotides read TGCGCCAGCAGCTTGGAACCTCTCTCAGGGGCTTTCTTT. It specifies CASSLEPLSGAFF.

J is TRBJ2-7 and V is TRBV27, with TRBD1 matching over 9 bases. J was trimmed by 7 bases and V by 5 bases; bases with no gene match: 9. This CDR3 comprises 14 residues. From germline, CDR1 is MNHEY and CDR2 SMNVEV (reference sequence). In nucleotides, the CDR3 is TGTGCCAGCAGTCTGAACCTGGGACAGGGAGAGCAGTACTTC. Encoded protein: CASSLNLGQGEQYF.

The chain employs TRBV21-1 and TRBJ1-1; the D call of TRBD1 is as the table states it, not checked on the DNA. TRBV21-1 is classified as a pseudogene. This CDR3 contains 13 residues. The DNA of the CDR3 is TGTGCCAGCAGCAAACAGGGGCTATACGGAGCTTTCTTT. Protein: CASSKQGLYGAFF.

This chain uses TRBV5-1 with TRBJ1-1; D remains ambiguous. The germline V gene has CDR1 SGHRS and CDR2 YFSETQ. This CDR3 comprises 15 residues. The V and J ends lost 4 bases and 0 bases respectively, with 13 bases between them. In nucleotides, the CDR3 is TGCGCCAGCAGCCTGGCGAGCCCGGTGAACACTGAAGCTTTCTTT. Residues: CASSLASPVNTEAFF.

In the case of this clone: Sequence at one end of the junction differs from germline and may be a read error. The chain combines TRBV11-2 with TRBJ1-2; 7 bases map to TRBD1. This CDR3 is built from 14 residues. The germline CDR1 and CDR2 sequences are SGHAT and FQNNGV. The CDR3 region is CTSSPGQTPYGYTF. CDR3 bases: TGTACCAGCAGCCCGGGACAGACCCCCTATGGCTACACCTTC.

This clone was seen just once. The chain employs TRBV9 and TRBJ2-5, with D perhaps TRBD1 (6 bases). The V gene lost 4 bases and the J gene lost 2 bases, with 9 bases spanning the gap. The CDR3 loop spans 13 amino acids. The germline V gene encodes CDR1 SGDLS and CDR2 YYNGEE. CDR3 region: CASSQGRQETQYF. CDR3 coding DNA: TGTGCCAGCAGCCAGGGGCGGCAAGAGACCCAGTACTTC.

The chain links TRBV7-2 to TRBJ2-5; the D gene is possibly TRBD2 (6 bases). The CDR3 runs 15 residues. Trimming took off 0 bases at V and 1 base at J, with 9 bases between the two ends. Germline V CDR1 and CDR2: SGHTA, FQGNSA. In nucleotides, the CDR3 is TGTGCCAGCAGCTTAGCGCAGACTAGCCAAGAGACCCAGTACTTC. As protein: CASSLAQTSQETQYF.